This is a list of T cell receptor beta chains from one sample in a study of CD8 T cells in ankylosing spondylitis. TCRdb ran MiXCR on the 5' RACE reads and lists one entry per CDR3 protein. Here the sample spans some 200,000 distinct CDR3 sequences, under 30% being singletons. Material: blood, either unsorted or a sorted T cell fraction (not recorded which). These receptors were obtained from a male donor with ankylosing spondylitis or in good health (not recorded which). Each CDR3 is given with its conserved first and last residue. Fields, in order: D gene, clone size, V gene, J gene, CDR3 length, CDR3 protein, CDR3 DNA. The D gene is left open where the match is weak. Clone sizes are given selectively: once, few, many, or a class where the clone is expanded.

TRBD2	many	TRBV29-1	TRBJ2-5	14	CSVVPGIAGETQYF	TGCAGCGTTGTTCCGGGGATAGCGGGAGAGACCCAGTACTTC
.	.	TRBV7-9	TRBJ2-7	14	CASSLTDNPDEQYF	TGTGCCAGCAGCTTGACCGACAATCCGGACGAGCAGTACTTC
.	many	TRBV20-1	TRBJ2-7	13	CSASSTSPYEQYF	TGCAGTGCTAGTTCGACTTCTCCCTACGAGCAGTACTTC
.	few	TRBV5-1	TRBJ2-7	15	CASSLVPRESYEQYF	TGCGCCAGCAGCTTGGTCCCCAGGGAATCCTACGAGCAGTACTTC
.	few	TRBV20-1	TRBJ2-1	12	CSARGLTNEQFF	TGCAGTGCTAGAGGTCTTACCAATGAGCAGTTCTTC
.	many	TRBV10-3	TRBJ2-5	11	CAISERETQYF	TGTGCCATCAGTGAGCGAGAGACCCAGTACTTC
TRBD1	few	TRBV27	TRBJ1-1	16	CASSSNPRGVNTEAFF	TGTGCCAGCAGTTCTAACCCCAGGGGGGTGAACACTGAAGCTTTCTTT
.	many	TRBV7-2	TRBJ2-1	13	CASTSMSYNEQFF	TGTGCCAGCACCTCAATGTCCTACAATGAGCAGTTCTTC
.	many	TRBV7-6	TRBJ1-5	13	CASTAGVNQPQHF	TGTGCCAGCACCGCGGGGGTTAATCAGCCCCAGCATTTT
TRBD1	few	TRBV5-1	TRBJ2-3	14	CASSPGTETDTQYF	TGCGCCAGCAGCCCCGGGACAGAAACAGATACGCAGTATTTT
TRBD2	.	TRBV6-1	TRBJ2-1	15	CASSRHGTSTDEQFF	TGTGCCAGCAGTCGCCACGGGACTAGCACCGATGAGCAGTTCTTC
TRBD1	.	TRBV20-1	TRBJ2-3	15	CSARDATGSTDTQYF	TGCAGTGCTAGAGATGCGACAGGGAGCACAGATACGCAGTATTTT
TRBD2	many	TRBV27	TRBJ2-5	17	CASSPGLADHYQETQYF	TGTGCCAGCAGTCCTGGACTAGCGGATCATTACCAAGAGACCCAGTACTTC
TRBD2	.	TRBV5-1	TRBJ2-1	12	CASSLSGVQQFF	TGCGCCAGCAGCTTGAGCGGGGTACAGCAGTTCTTC
.	.	TRBV20-1	TRBJ2-1	12	CSASRSAVEQFF	TGCAGTGCTAGTCGGAGCGCTGTTGAGCAGTTCTTC
TRBD1	few	TRBV18	TRBJ2-1	14	CASSATGVVNEQFF	TGTGCCAGCTCAGCCACAGGGGTTGTGAATGAGCAGTTCTTC
TRBD2	.	TRBV29-1	TRBJ2-2	13	CSASGSRTGELFF	TGCAGCGCTAGCGGGAGCCGCACCGGGGAGCTGTTTTTT
.	many	TRBV4-1	TRBJ2-3	14	CASSRTASTDTQYF	TGCGCCAGCAGCCGGACAGCTAGCACAGATACGCAGTATTTT
TRBD1	many	TRBV20-1	TRBJ1-5	12	CSASDRLRPQHF	TGCAGTGCTTCGGACAGGTTGAGGCCCCAGCATTTT
TRBD2	.	TRBV6-5	TRBJ2-7	16	CASSYSPSGSSYEQYF	TGTGCCAGCAGTTACTCTCCTAGCGGGTCCTCCTACGAGCAGTACTTC
TRBD2	few	TRBV20-1	TRBJ2-1	14	CSAKGLAERHEQFF	TGCAGTGCAAAGGGACTAGCGGAGAGGCATGAGCAGTTCTTC
TRBD1	many	TRBV6-1	TRBJ1-1	15	CASSDLRRGQGTSFF	TGTGCCAGCAGTGATCTCAGGCGGGGACAGGGTACATCTTTCTTT
TRBD1	many	TRBV5-5	TRBJ2-5	14	CASSLGRGRETQYF	TGTGCCAGCAGCTTGGGCAGGGGGCGAGAGACCCAGTACTTC
.	many	TRBV9	TRBJ2-2	14	CASSPGTATGELFF	TGTGCCAGCAGCCCCGGGACTGCCACCGGGGAGCTGTTTTTT
TRBD1	many	TRBV20-1	TRBJ2-7	15	CSARPGQGALYEQYF	TGCAGTGCTCGCCCGGGACAGGGGGCTCTCTACGAGCAGTACTTC
TRBD1	.	TRBV20-1	TRBJ2-3	15	CSAFKTGSSTDTQYF	TGCAGTGCTTTCAAGACAGGGTCTAGCACAGATACGCAGTATTTT
.	many	TRBV28	TRBJ2-5	15	CASSLLGGGQETQYF	TGTGCCAGCAGTTTACTGGGTGGGGGCCAAGAGACCCAGTACTTC
.	once	TRBV18	TRBJ2-7	15	CASSPRFGNFYEQYF	TGTGCCAGCTCACCACGGTTCGGGAACTTCTACGAGCAGTACTTC
TRBD2	many	TRBV6-1	TRBJ2-5	11	CASRGGETQYF	TGTGCCAGCCGCGGGGGGGAGACCCAGTACTTC
.	many	TRBV14	TRBJ2-7	17	CASSQESGALLSYEQYF	TGTGCCAGCAGCCAAGAGTCGGGGGCCCTGCTATCCTACGAGCAGTACTTC
.	.	TRBV21-1	TRBJ1-1	17	CASSKDGRGRANTEAFF	TGTGCCAGCAGCAAGGACGGCAGGGGGCGGGCGAACACTGAAGCTTTCTTT
TRBD2	many	TRBV5-1	TRBJ2-7	15	CASSVRTSGNYEQYF	TGCGCCAGCAGCGTAAGGACTAGCGGGAACTACGAGCAGTACTTC
TRBD2	many	TRBV5-1	TRBJ2-1	15	CASSLGTSGSNEQFF	TGCGCCAGCAGCTTGGGGACTAGCGGGAGCAATGAGCAGTTCTTC
TRBD1	many	TRBV29-1	TRBJ2-1	14	CSVMDRSSYNEQFF	TGCAGCGTGATGGACAGGAGCTCCTACAATGAGCAGTTCTTC
.	many	TRBV6-1	TRBJ1-3	14	CASRREVAGNTIYF	TGTGCCAGCAGAAGAGAAGTCGCTGGAAACACCATATATTTT
.	many	TRBV28	TRBJ2-3	16	CASSLWSGSEPYTQYF	TGTGCCAGCAGTTTATGGAGCGGTTCCGAACCTTATACGCAGTATTTT
.	once	TRBV20-1	TRBJ1-1	14	CSASLRRVFTEAFF	TGCAGTGCTAGCCTTCGGAGGGTATTCACTGAAGCTTTCTTT
.	.	TRBV11-2	TRBJ1-3	16	CASSTGQPSSENTIYF	TGTGCCAGCAGCACAGGACAGCCAAGCTCTGAAAACACCATATATTTT
TRBD2	many	TRBV20-1	TRBJ2-5	15	CSARGLAGYQETQYF	TGCAGTGCTAGGGGGCTAGCGGGGTACCAAGAGACCCAGTACTTC
.	many	TRBV4-3	TRBJ2-1	13	CASSQVSRGEQFF	TGCGCCAGCAGCCAAGTTTCCAGGGGCGAGCAGTTCTTC
TRBD1	many	TRBV11-2	TRBJ2-5	15	CASSFTRGPLETQYF	TGTGCCAGCAGCTTTACAAGGGGGCCCCTAGAGACCCAGTACTTC
TRBD2	.	TRBV20-1	TRBJ2-5	16	CSARTSGRVLVETQYF	TGCAGTGCTAGGACTAGCGGGAGGGTATTGGTAGAGACCCAGTACTTC
.	few	TRBV20-1	TRBJ1-2	14	CSARPQGLGYGYTF	TGCAGTGCTAGACCTCAGGGGTTGGGCTATGGCTACACCTTC
TRBD1	many	TRBV5-1	TRBJ1-1	15	CASKRDRVANTEAFF	TGCGCCAGCAAACGGGACAGGGTGGCGAACACTGAAGCTTTCTTT
.	.	TRBV13	TRBJ2-1	15	CASRYRAGSYNEQFF	TGTGCCAGCAGGTACAGGGCGGGCTCCTACAATGAGCAGTTCTTC
.	.	TRBV20-1	TRBJ1-1	13	CSAPRVWGTEAFF	TGCAGTGCTCCCCGGGTCTGGGGCACTGAAGCTTTCTTT
TRBD2	many	TRBV10-3	TRBJ2-7	14	CAINPAGATGEQYF	TGTGCCATCAACCCAGCGGGAGCAACAGGCGAGCAGTACTTC
TRBD1	many	TRBV7-3	TRBJ2-2	15	CASSSGQGWTGELFF	TGTGCCAGCAGCTCGGGACAGGGCTGGACCGGGGAGCTGTTTTTT
TRBD2	few	TRBV20-1	TRBJ2-1	14	CSASFRGRVNEQFF	TGCAGTGCTAGTTTTCGCGGGAGGGTAAATGAGCAGTTCTTC
.	.	TRBV6-5	TRBJ2-1	14	CASSYSGKYNEQFF	TGTGCCAGCAGTTATTCCGGAAAGTACAATGAGCAGTTCTTC
TRBD2	once	TRBV7-2	TRBJ2-7	13	CASSNSGGYEQYF	TGTGCCAGCAGCAACTCGGGGGGATACGAGCAGTACTTC
TRBD1	.	TRBV12-3/TRBV12-4	TRBJ2-1	15	CASRLQGPGYNEQFF	TGTGCCAGCAGATTACAGGGGCCGGGCTACAATGAGCAGTTCTTC
TRBD2	.	TRBV10-3	TRBJ2-3	14	CAIWERGITDTQYF	TGTGCCATCTGGGAGCGGGGAATCACAGATACGCAGTATTTT
.	.	TRBV12-3/TRBV12-4	TRBJ1-3	17	CASSFFGGLYSGNTIYF	TGTGCCAGCAGTTTCTTTGGGGGACTGTACTCTGGAAACACCATATATTTT